The text below deals with one T cell receptor beta chain. Its antigen is as yet unknown. These data originate in a study of OX40 agonist ivuxolimab in advanced cancers. Study results and caveats: Among the lowest levels of clonal expansion were found in partial responders at 0.1-3.0 mg/kg.

The assay was immunoSEQ multiplex PCR, and TCRdb's table has in-frame clones only and misses some. The sample includes tens of thousands of clones, 60% to 80% of them seen just once. CDR1 SNHLY and CDR2 FYNNEI come from the germline V gene. The CDR3 covers 15 residues. Trimming shortened V by 4 bases and J by 3 bases, and 16 bases separated the two germline ends. The specimen comprised CD4+ or CD8+ T cells sorted from blood, sampled in a trial of the OX40 agonist ivuxolimab. The source of this sequence is an adult with an advanced solid tumor such as melanoma, head and neck, liver or kidney cancer. This rearrangement joins TRBV2 to TRBJ2-7; maybe TRBD1 (6 bases). The CDR3 is CASSGQVHRRYEQYF. The CDR3 DNA sequence: TGTGCCAGCAGTGGACAGGTCCACCGCCGCTACGAGCAGTACTTC.